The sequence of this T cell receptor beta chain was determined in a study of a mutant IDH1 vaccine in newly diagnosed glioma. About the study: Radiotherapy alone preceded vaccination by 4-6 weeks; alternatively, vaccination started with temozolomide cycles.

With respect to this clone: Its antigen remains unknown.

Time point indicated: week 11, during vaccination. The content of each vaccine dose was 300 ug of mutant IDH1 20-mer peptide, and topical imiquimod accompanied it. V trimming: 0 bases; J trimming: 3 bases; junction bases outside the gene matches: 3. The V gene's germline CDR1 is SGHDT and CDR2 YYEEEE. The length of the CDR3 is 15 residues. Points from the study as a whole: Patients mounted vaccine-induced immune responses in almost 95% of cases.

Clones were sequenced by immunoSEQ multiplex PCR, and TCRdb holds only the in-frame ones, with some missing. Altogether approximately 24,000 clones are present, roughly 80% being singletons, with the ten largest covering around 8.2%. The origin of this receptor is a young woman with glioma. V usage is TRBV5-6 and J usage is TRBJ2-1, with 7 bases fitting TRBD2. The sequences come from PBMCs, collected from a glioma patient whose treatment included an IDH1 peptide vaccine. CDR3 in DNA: TGTGCCAGCAGCTTGGTTCCTAGCGGCTACAATGAGCAGTTCTTC. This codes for CASSLVPSGYNEQFF.